The 6 T cell receptor beta chains listed next were all sequenced from one sample in a study of T cell responses to AZD1222 COVID-19 vaccine. Assay: immunoSEQ multiplex PCR; the TCRdb copy retains only in-frame clones and omits some. There are hundreds of thousands of clones in the sample; about 93% occur only once, and 1% lies in the top ten. Source: peripheral blood, taken on day 0 of MenACWY control vaccination. These receptors were collected from an adult in good health.

This CDR3 reads CASSPGQRSSPLHF. CDR3 DNA sequence: TGTGCCAGCAGCCCCGGACAGAGGAGTTCACCCCTCCACTTT. The chain links TRBV28 to TRBJ1-6; maybe TRBD1 (6 bases). The V and J ends lost 6 bases and 9 bases respectively, with 15 bases between them. Germline CDR1 reads MDHEN; CDR2 reads SYDVKM. This CDR3 is 14 amino acids long.

The rearrangement uses TRBV11-2 and TRBJ1-1; 7 nucleotides agree with TRBD1. CDR3 length equals 13 residues. Losses at the gene ends were 11 bases for V and 6 bases for J; bases not matched to a gene: 12. Germline CDR1 and CDR2: SGHAT and FQNNGV. The CDR3 loop is CALQGMSKPEAFF. The CDR3 region has the DNA TGTGCCTTACAGGGGATGAGTAAACCTGAAGCTTTCTTT.

This clone was counted ten times or more. This chain uses TRBV5-1 with TRBJ2-7; TRBD1 matches 7 bases. This CDR3 has 16 amino acids. Losses at the gene ends were 1 base for V and 5 bases for J; bases not matched to a gene: 12. Germline V gene lookup returns CDR1 SGHRS and CDR2 YFSETQ. The CDR3 region is CASSLNVAGGRDEQYF. The CDR3 bases are TGCGCCAGCAGCTTGAATGTAGCAGGGGGAAGGGACGAGCAGTACTTC.

Only one count was recorded for this clone. This chain connects TRBV28 to TRBJ2-7; the D is unclear. CDR1 is MDHEN, CDR2 SYDVKM, per germline. Trimming left V 7 bases short and J 0 bases short, with 10 bases between. The CDR3 spans 13 residues. The CDR3 is CASTPGSSYEQYF. The CDR3 DNA sequence: TGTGCCAGCACTCCCGGAAGCTCCTACGAGCAGTACTTC.

The V call is TRBV19, the J call TRBJ2-3, with 7 bases identical to TRBD2. Per the germline V gene, CDR1 is LNHDA and CDR2 is SQIVND (reference sequence). This CDR3 region has 14 residues. J gave up 2 bases and V 7 bases, and 6 bases lay outside the gene matches. In DNA form, the CDR3 reads TGTGCCAGTACGGCTAGCGGTAACACAGATACGCAGTATTTT. Translating gives CASTASGNTDTQYF.

The chain carries TRBV2 and TRBJ2-3, with 8 positions matching TRBD1. The CDR3 contains 16 residues. Germline CDR1 is SNHLY and CDR2 is FYNNEI. With 6 bases clipped from V and 1 base from J, the junction kept 9 bases outside the gene matches. The CDR3 coding sequence is TGTGCCAGCAGCGAGGCAGGGGGCCGGCGCACAGATACGCAGTATTTT. Translating it yields CASSEAGGRRTDTQYF.